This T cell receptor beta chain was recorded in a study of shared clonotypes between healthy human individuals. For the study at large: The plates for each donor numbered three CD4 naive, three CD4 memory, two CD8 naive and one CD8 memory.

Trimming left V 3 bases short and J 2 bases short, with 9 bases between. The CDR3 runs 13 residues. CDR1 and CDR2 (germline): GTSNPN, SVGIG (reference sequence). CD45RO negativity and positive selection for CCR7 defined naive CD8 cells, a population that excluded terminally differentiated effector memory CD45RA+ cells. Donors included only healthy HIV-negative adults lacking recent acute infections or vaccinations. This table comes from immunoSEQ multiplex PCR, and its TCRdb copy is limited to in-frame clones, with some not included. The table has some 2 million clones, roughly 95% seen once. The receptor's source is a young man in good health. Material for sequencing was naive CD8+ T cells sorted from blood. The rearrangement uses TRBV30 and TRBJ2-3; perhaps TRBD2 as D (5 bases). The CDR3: CAWRPRVTDTQYF. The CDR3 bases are TGTGCCTGGAGGCCGCGGGTCACAGATACGCAGTATTTT.